This passage covers 29 T cell receptor beta chains from one sample sequenced in a study of T cell repertoires in cytomegalovirus infection. In TCRdb, the reads were re-called with MiXCR into one record per CDR3 protein. Among about 400,000 distinct CDR3 sequences listed, 15% to 20% were seen once. The sample comprised PBMCs. Receptors were obtained from a human donor in good health (CMV status not recorded). Some clones in this sample may be carry-over from other donors' samples.

This sequence joins TRBV5-4 and TRBJ2-7; 7 bases fit TRBD1. Germline loops: CDR1 SGHNT, CDR2 YYREEE (reference sequence). V lost 3 bases, J lost 5 bases, and 11 bases stayed unmatched. CDR3 size: 15 residues. CDR3 DNA sequence: TGTGCCAGCAGCTACCTAACACAGGGGTACGACGAGCAGTACTTC. Its protein is CASSYLTQGYDEQYF.

About this clonotype: A much larger clone sits a single nucleotide away, making a read error possible. In DNA, the CDR3 is TGTGCCAGCAACAGACAGGGCATCTCTGAAGCTTTCTTT. Amino acids: CASNRQGISEAFF. The rearrangement links TRBV12-3 or TRBV12-4 to TRBJ1-1; 7 bases line up with TRBD1. After removal of 7 bases from V and 6 bases from J, the junction contained 8 bases not matched to a gene. This CDR3 has 13 amino acids.

The DNA of the CDR3 is TGTGCCATCAACAAACAGGGGGTTGGCACTGAAGCTTTCTTT. Translation gives CAINKQGVGTEAFF. The chain links TRBV10-3 to TRBJ1-1, with TRBD1 matching 8 bases. Unmatched junction bases numbered 8, after V lost 7 bases and J lost 4 bases. The CDR3 length is 14 residues. Germline-derived CDR1 and CDR2 are ENHRY and SYGVKD.

This clonotype was counted between two and nine times. This chain uses TRBV12-3 or TRBV12-4 with TRBJ2-1; 14 nucleotides agree with TRBD2. This CDR3 comprises 16 residues. J was trimmed by 2 bases and V by 5 bases; bases with no gene match: 2. The CDR3 here is CASSKTSGGAYNEQFF. The CDR3, as DNA: TGTGCCAGCAGTAAGACTAGCGGGGGGGCCTACAATGAGCAGTTCTTC.

This sequence joins TRBV10-2 and TRBJ2-7; 7 nucleotides align to TRBD2. Germline V gene data show CDR1 as WSHSY and CDR2 as SAAADI. The CDR3 is 18 residues long. V lost 0 bases to trimming and J lost 0 bases; unmatched junction nucleotides: 11. The chain's CDR3 is CASSESTRASGYSYEQYF. The CDR3 coding sequence is TGCGCCAGCAGTGAGTCGACTCGGGCTAGCGGATACTCCTACGAGCAGTACTTC.

This clonotype was found a few times. The chain combines TRBV7-6 with TRBJ1-5; 7 nucleotides line up with TRBD1. This CDR3 contains 15 residues. Trimming at V came to 5 bases and at J to 1 base, leaving 5 bases not matched to a gene. Germline V gives CDR1 SGHVS, CDR2 FNYEAQ. DNA for the CDR3: TGTGCCAGCAGCGCCGGGACAGCGAGCAATCAGCCCCAGCATTTT. This codes for CASSAGTASNQPQHF.

The chain recombines TRBV18 with TRBJ2-7, with TRBD2 matching 8 bases. Germline CDR1 and CDR2: KGHSH and LQKENI. The CDR3 extends over 15 amino acids. V lost 2 bases to trimming and J lost 3 bases; unmatched junction nucleotides: 6. CDR3 sequence reads: CASSPWAGGLYEQYF. The DNA of the CDR3 is TGTGCCAGCTCACCATGGGCGGGGGGCCTCTACGAGCAGTACTTC. Variable domain in full (rest from reference TRBV18 and TRBJ2-7): NAGVMQNPRHLVRRRGQEARLRCSPMKGHSHVYWYRQLPEEGLKFMVYLQKENIIDESGMPKERFSAEFPKEGPSILRIQQVVRGDSAAYFCASSPWAGGLYEQYFGPGTRLTVT.

The chain employs TRBV2 and TRBJ2-1; D is ambiguous. With 5 bases removed from V and 9 bases from J, the gap between germline ends came to 11 bases. Germline loops: CDR1 SNHLY, CDR2 FYNNEI. This CDR3 has 12 amino acids. In DNA form, the CDR3 reads TGTGCCAGCAGTTACGGGCGAATTGAGCAGTTCTTC. Amino acid sequence: CASSYGRIEQFF.

The table lists this clonotype with many counts. J is TRBJ2-3 and V is TRBV2; D remains ambiguous. Trimming took 5 bases from V and 7 from J, leaving 7 bases between them. Germline V CDR1 and CDR2: SNHLY, FYNNEI. CDR3 length: 11 residues. The CDR3 sequence: CASSPTNTQYF. CDR3 coding DNA: TGTGCCAGCAGTCCGACAAATACGCAGTATTTT. Variable domain in full (rest from reference TRBV2 and TRBJ2-3): EPEVTQTPSHQVTQMGQEVILRCVPISNHLYFYWYRQILGQKVEFLVSFYNNEISEKSEIFDDQFSVERPDGSNFTLKIRSTKLEDSAMYFCASSPTNTQYFGPGTRLTVL.

V and J are TRBV24-1 and TRBJ1-2; D remains unclear. The CDR3 has 13 residues. The germline gives CDR1 KGHDR, CDR2 SFDVKD. The V end lost 5 bases, the J end lost 8 bases, and 14 bases lay between the germline ends. The CDR3 is CATSASPAAGYTF. The CDR3 coding sequence is TGTGCCACCAGTGCATCCCCCGCGGCCGGCTACACCTTC.

This CDR3 reads CAIRVQGATYEQYF. CDR3 nucleotides: TGTGCCATCAGAGTACAGGGGGCCACCTACGAGCAGTACTTC. The J gene is TRBJ2-7, the V gene TRBV10-3; 9 positions match TRBD1. After removal of 6 bases from V and 2 bases from J, the junction contained 5 bases not matched to a gene. This CDR3 spans 14 amino acids. CDR1 ENHRY and CDR2 SYGVKD come from the germline V gene.

V is TRBV5-4 and J is TRBJ1-2, with D perhaps TRBD1 (5 bases). Germline CDR1 SGHNT, CDR2 YYREEE (reference sequence). Between the trimmed V and J ends, which lost 1 base and 4 bases, there was a span of 11 bases. This CDR3 region has 14 residues. This chain's CDR3 is CASSLRDGFYGYTF. The CDR3 DNA reads as TGTGCCAGCAGCTTGAGGGACGGCTTCTATGGCTACACCTTC.

The gene calls are TRBV7-6 and TRBJ2-5, with 9 nucleotides matching TRBD2. The germline V gene has CDR1 SGHVS and CDR2 FNYEAQ. CDR3 length: 17 residues. V gave up 7 bases and J gave up 5 bases; unmatched junction bases: 17. CDR3 sequence reads: CASTPLAGGRAWETQYF. The DNA of the CDR3 is TGTGCCAGCACCCCCCTCGCTGGCGGGAGGGCGTGGGAGACCCAGTACTTC.

A few counts support this clonotype. V is TRBV15 and J is TRBJ2-1; tentatively, D is TRBD2 (5 bases). Per the germline V gene, CDR1 is LNHNV and CDR2 is YYDKDF (reference sequence). CDR3 length equals 17 residues. With 2 bases removed from V and 5 bases from J, the gap between germline ends came to 19 bases. The CDR3 sequence is CATSRRKGLAGNNEQFF. CDR3 nucleotide sequence: TGTGCCACCAGCAGACGAAAGGGCCTAGCCGGCAACAATGAGCAGTTCTTC.

This clonotype was picked up a small number of times. The rearrangement uses TRBV5-5 and TRBJ2-3, with 10 bases fitting TRBD2. The CDR3 totals 16 residues. Germline V gives CDR1 SGHKS, CDR2 YYEKEE (reference sequence). V shed 6 bases and J 4 bases; nucleotides not matched to a gene: 11. The CDR3 DNA follows: TGTGCCAGCACCTTACTCCCCGGACTAGCGGCAGATACGCAGTATTTT. It yields the protein CASTLLPGLAADTQYF.

The chain has TRBV2 and TRBJ2-5, with 11 bases that match TRBD1. The CDR3 contains 12 residues. The germline V gene encodes CDR1 SNHLY and CDR2 FYNNEI. The V and J ends lost 11 bases and 5 bases, in that order; junction bases with no gene match: 4. The CDR3 DNA sequence: TGTGCCGGCCGGGACAGGGGGGAGACCCAGTACTTC. This encodes CAGRDRGETQYF. Variable domain in full (rest from reference TRBV2 and TRBJ2-5): EPEVTQTPSHQVTQMGQEVILRCVPISNHLYFYWYRQILGQKVEFLVSFYNNEISEKSEIFDDQFSVERPDGSNFTLKIRSTKLEDSAMYFCAGRDRGETQYFGPGTRLLVL.

This clonotype came up a few times. The CDR3 coding sequence is TGTGCCAGCAGCCAATACGTCGGACAGATAACTAACTATGGCTACACCTTC. Translated: CASSQYVGQITNYGYTF. The chain is built from TRBV3-1 and TRBJ1-2, with D tentatively TRBD1 (6 bases). CDR1 and CDR2 (germline): LGHDT, YNNKEL (reference sequence). This CDR3 spans 17 amino acids. V lost 2 bases and J 0 bases, leaving 16 bases between the germline ends.

The CDR3 DNA reads TGTGCCAGCAGCTCAACCCTAAGCGGGCTAATCTATGGCTACACCTTC. Translation: CASSSTLSGLIYGYTF. The chain combines TRBV5-4 with TRBJ1-2; no reliable D call. V lost 3 bases and J lost 4, with 19 bases in between. From germline, CDR1 is SGHNT and CDR2 YYREEE (reference sequence). The CDR3 totals 16 residues.

This clonotype has just a few counts. The chain couples TRBV6-6 to TRBJ1-4, with unresolved D. Per the germline V gene, CDR1 is MNHNY and CDR2 is SVGAGI (reference sequence). The CDR3 has 14 amino acids. Trimming left V 2 bases short and J 8 bases short, with 12 bases between. CDR3 coding DNA: TGTGCCAGCAGTTACAGGGAGGTTAAGGAAAAACTGTTTTTT. Translating gives CASSYREVKEKLFF.

This clonotype was picked up many times. CDR3: CASSPTGNTEAFF. CDR3 nucleotide sequence: TGTGCCAGCAGTCCCACAGGGAATACTGAAGCTTTCTTT. The chain couples TRBV7-8 to TRBJ1-1, with D perhaps matching TRBD1 (6 bases). This CDR3 spans 13 amino acids. Germline V gene data show CDR1 as SGHVS and CDR2 as FQNEAQ. Trimming took off 6 bases at V and 5 bases at J, with 13 bases between the two ends.

This clonotype has more than one count but fewer than ten. V usage is TRBV6-2 or TRBV6-3 and J usage is TRBJ2-1, with D possibly matching TRBD1 (5 bases). CDR3 length equals 14 residues. Germline V lookup: CDR1 MNHEY, CDR2 SVGEGT. Trimming pared 5 bases from V and 6 bases from J, leaving 14 bases between. CDR3 bases: TGTGCCAGCAGTCCTTCGGACACCCCCAATGAGCAGTTCTTC. Translated: CASSPSDTPNEQFF.

J is TRBJ2-5 and V is TRBV7-2; 8 nucleotides match TRBD2. This CDR3 is built from 16 residues. Germline values: CDR1 SGHTA, CDR2 FQGNSA. J gave up 3 bases and V 1 base, and 7 bases lay outside the gene matches. The CDR3 here is CASSLDGRGGKETQYF. CDR3 sequence (DNA): TGTGCCAGCAGCTTAGACGGGAGGGGCGGAAAAGAGACCCAGTACTTC.

J is TRBJ1-1 and V is TRBV3-1; 10 nucleotides align to TRBD1. The CDR3 consists of 17 residues. The J segment lost 1 base and the V segment lost 6 bases, leaving 11 bases of the junction unmatched. The germline CDR1 and CDR2 sequences are LGHDT and YNNKEL (reference sequence). CDR3: CASRKGTGVHRNTEAFF. The DNA for the CDR3 is TGTGCCAGCAGAAAAGGGACAGGGGTACACCGGAACACTGAAGCTTTCTTT. Full variable domain (rest looked up from reference TRBV3-1 and TRBJ1-1): DTAVSQTPKYLVTQMGNDKSIKCEQNLGHDTMYWYKQDSKKFLKIMFSYNNKELIINETVPNRFSPKSPDKAHLNLHINSLELGDSAVYFCASRKGTGVHRNTEAFFGQGTRLTVV.

The chain is built from TRBV12-3 or TRBV12-4 and TRBJ2-1; 7 bases agree with TRBD2. The V segment lost 5 bases and the J segment 7 bases; nucleotides outside the gene matches: 2. This CDR3 comprises 12 residues. CDR3 sequence reads: CASSMGGNEQFF. CDR3 DNA sequence: TGTGCCAGCAGTATGGGGGGGAATGAGCAGTTCTTC.

The CDR3, as DNA: TGTGCCAGCAGCTTAGCGACTAGGCCCACCGGGGAGCTGTTTTTT. Translating it yields CASSLATRPTGELFF. The J gene is TRBJ2-2, the V gene TRBV7-8, with a possible D match to TRBD2 (6 bases). The CDR3 is 15 amino acids. Germline CDR1 reads SGHVS; CDR2 reads FQNEAQ. With 0 bases removed from V and 4 bases from J, the gap between germline ends came to 9 bases.

This clonotype was observed a handful of times. This sequence joins TRBV30 and TRBJ2-3, with D maybe TRBD2 (6 bases). Germline V gene sequence: CDR1 GTSNPN, CDR2 SVGIG (reference sequence). This CDR3 has 18 residues. The V end lost 1 base, the J end lost 1 base, and 21 bases lay between the germline ends. The CDR3 protein is CAWSENQVWRGRTDTQYF. The CDR3 region has the DNA TGTGCCTGGAGTGAAAATCAGGTGTGGCGGGGACGCACAGATACGCAGTATTTT.

This clonotype was counted between two and nine times. The gene calls are TRBV19 and TRBJ2-3; TRBD2 might be the D (6 bases). CDR3 length: 14 residues. Germline CDR1 reads LNHDA; CDR2 reads SQIVND (reference sequence). Trimming pared 3 bases from V and 5 bases from J, leaving 12 bases between. The CDR3 coding sequence is TGTGCCAGTAGTATCGGGGGTACAATAGATACGCAGTATTTT. Translating gives CASSIGGTIDTQYF.

This clonotype came up many times. This chain joins TRBV7-2 and TRBJ2-5; 7 nucleotides line up with TRBD2. V shed 1 base and J 2 bases; nucleotides not matched to a gene: 13. Germline V gives CDR1 SGHTA, CDR2 FQGNSA. This CDR3 is built from 18 residues. The CDR3 bases are TGTGCCAGCAGCTTAGGCCGTAGCGGGCTAATGGGGCAAGAGACCCAGTACTTC. The encoded protein is CASSLGRSGLMGQETQYF.

As concerns this clonotype: One end of the junction fails to match germline, which may point to a read error. J is TRBJ2-3 and V is TRBV27; D is uncertain. This CDR3 contains 13 residues. Germline values: CDR1 MNHEY, CDR2 SMNVEV (reference sequence). The CDR3: CTSSFYSTDKQYF. DNA of the CDR3: TGTACCAGCAGTTTTTACAGCACAGATAAGCAGTATTTT.